The 2 T cell receptor beta chains in this list originate from one sample, sequenced in a study of T cell repertoires in cytomegalovirus infection. TCRdb itself ran the reads through MiXCR, one entry per CDR3 protein. This table has roughly 68,000 distinct CDR3 sequences, around 21% appearing once. No antigen is known for these receptors. Sample: CD8+ T cells from cultured PBMCs, taken from culture after CMV antigen stimulation. These receptors were obtained from a human donor in good health (CMV status not recorded). Some clones in this sample may be carry-over from other donors' samples.

The chain couples TRBV7-8 to TRBJ1-1; a weak D match, TRBD1 (5 bases). The CDR3 is 17 amino acids. CDR1 is SGHVS and CDR2 is FQNEAQ in the germline V gene. Trimming took off 4 bases at V and 0 bases at J, with 18 bases between the two ends. The DNA of the CDR3 is TGTGCCAGCAGCTCCGGTGGGGCGCGACTGGTGAACACTGAAGCTTTCTTT. Its translation is CASSSGGARLVNTEAFF.

The rearrangement joins TRBV19 to TRBJ1-2; D ambiguous. Trimming removed 5 bases at V and 2 bases at J, with 18 bases between. This CDR3 spans 16 amino acids. The germline V gene has CDR1 LNHDA and CDR2 SQIVND (reference sequence). CDR3 in amino acids: CASSAPSGARNYGYTF. The CDR3 bases are TGTGCCAGTAGTGCCCCTTCAGGCGCACGGAACTATGGCTACACCTTC.